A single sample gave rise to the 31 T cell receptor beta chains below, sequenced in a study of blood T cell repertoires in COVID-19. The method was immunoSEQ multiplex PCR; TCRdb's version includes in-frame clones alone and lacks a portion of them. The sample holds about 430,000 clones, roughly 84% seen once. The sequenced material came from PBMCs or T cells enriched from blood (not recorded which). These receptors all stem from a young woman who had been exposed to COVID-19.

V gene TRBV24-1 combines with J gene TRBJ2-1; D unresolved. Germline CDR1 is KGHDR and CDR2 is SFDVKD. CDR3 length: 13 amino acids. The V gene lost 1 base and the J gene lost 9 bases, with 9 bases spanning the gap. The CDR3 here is CATSDFGWSEQFF. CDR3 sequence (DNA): TGTGCCACCAGTGATTTCGGGTGGAGTGAGCAGTTCTTC.

CDR3 sequence (DNA): TGCGCCAGCAGAGGGTCGGGGGTAAACACTGAAGCTTTCTTT. Protein: CASRGSGVNTEAFF. The genes are TRBV10-2 and TRBJ1-1; weak D call: TRBD1 (5 bases). Germline V gene lookup returns CDR1 WSHSY and CDR2 SAAADI. Trimming left V 6 bases short and J 2 bases short, with 13 bases between. The CDR3 totals 14 residues.

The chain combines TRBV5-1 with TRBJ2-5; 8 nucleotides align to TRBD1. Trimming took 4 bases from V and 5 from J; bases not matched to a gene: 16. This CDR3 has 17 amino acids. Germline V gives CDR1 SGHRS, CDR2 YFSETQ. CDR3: CASSPFGTGATGETQYF. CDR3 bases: TGCGCCAGCAGCCCATTCGGGACAGGCGCAACGGGGGAGACCCAGTACTTC.

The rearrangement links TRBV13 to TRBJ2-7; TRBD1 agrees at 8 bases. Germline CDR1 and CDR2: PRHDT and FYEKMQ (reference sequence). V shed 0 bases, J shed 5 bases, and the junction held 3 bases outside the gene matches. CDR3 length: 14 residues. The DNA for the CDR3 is TGTGCCAGCAGCTTAGGGACAGGGGAGGACGAGCAGTACTTC. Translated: CASSLGTGEDEQYF.

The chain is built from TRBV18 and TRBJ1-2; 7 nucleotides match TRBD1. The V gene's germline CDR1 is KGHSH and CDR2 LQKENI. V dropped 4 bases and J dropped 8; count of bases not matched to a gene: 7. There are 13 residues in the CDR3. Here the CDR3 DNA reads TGTGCCAGCTCACAAGACAGGGTATGGGGCTACACCTTC. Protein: CASSQDRVWGYTF.

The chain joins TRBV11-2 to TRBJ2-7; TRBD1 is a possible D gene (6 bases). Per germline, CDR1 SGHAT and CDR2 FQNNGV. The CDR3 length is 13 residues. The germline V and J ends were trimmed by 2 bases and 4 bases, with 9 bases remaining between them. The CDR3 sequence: CASSLSQGYEQYF. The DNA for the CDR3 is TGTGCCAGCAGCTTATCACAGGGTTACGAGCAGTACTTC.

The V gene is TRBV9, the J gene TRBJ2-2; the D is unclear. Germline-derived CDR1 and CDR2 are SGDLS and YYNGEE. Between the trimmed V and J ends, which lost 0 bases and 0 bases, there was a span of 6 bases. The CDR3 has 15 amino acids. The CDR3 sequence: CASSVGQANTGELFF. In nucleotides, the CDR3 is TGTGCCAGCAGCGTAGGTCAGGCGAACACCGGGGAGCTGTTTTTT. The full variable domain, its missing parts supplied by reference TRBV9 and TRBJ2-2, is DSGVTQTPKHLITATGQRVTLRCSPRSGDLSVYWYQQSLDQGLQFLIQYYNGEERAKGNILERFSAQQFPDLHSELNLSSLELGDSALYFCASSVGQANTGELFFGEGSRLTVL.

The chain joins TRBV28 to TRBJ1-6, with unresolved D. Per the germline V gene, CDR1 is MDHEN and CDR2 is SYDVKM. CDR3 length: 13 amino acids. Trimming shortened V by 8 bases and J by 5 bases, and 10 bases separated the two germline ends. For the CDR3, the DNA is TGTGCCAGCCGTTCCTTTAATAATTCACCCCTCCACTTT. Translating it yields CASRSFNNSPLHF.

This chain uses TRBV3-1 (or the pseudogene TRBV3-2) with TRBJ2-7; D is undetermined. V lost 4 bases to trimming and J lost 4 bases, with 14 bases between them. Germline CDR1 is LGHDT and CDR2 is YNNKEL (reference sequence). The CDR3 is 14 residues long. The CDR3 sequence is CASSPHLGKYEQYF. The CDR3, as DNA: TGTGCCAGCAGCCCTCACCTCGGTAAATACGAGCAGTACTTC.

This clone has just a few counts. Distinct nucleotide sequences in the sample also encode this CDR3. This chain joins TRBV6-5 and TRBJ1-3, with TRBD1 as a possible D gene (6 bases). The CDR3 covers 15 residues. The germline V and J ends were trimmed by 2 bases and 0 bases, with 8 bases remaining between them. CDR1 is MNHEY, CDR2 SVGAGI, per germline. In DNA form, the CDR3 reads TGTGCCAGCAGTTACAGGGGGAGCTCTGGAAACACCATATATTTT. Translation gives CASSYRGSSGNTIYF.

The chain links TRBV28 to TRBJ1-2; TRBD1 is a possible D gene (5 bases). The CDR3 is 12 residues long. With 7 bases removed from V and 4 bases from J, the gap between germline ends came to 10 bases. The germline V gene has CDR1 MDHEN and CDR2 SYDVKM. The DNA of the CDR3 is TGTGCCAGCACGGCGGGACTCTATGGCTACACCTTC. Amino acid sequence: CASTAGLYGYTF.

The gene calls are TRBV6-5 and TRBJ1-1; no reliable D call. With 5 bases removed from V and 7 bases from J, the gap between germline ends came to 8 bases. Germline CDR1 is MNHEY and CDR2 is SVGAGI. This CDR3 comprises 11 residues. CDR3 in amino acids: CASSIFNEAFF. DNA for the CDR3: TGTGCCAGCAGTATCTTTAATGAAGCTTTCTTT.

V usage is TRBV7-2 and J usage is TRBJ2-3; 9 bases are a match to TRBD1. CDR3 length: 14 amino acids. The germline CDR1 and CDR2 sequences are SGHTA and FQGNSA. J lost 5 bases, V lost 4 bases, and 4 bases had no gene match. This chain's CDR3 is CASSSRTGEDTQYF. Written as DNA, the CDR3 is TGTGCCAGCAGCTCAAGGACAGGGGAAGATACGCAGTATTTT.

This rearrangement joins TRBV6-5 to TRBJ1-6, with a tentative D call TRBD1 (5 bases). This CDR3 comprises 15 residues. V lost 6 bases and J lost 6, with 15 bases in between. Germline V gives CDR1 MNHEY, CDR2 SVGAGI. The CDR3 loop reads CASSPKRQINSPLHF. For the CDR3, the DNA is TGTGCCAGCAGCCCGAAACGACAGATTAATTCACCCCTCCACTTT.

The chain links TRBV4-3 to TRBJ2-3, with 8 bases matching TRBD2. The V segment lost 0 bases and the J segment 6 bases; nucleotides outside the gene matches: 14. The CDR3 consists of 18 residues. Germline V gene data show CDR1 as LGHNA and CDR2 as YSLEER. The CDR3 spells CASSQDGRLAGALDTQYF. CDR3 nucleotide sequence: TGCGCCAGCAGCCAAGATGGGCGCCTAGCGGGCGCCCTGGATACGCAGTATTTT.

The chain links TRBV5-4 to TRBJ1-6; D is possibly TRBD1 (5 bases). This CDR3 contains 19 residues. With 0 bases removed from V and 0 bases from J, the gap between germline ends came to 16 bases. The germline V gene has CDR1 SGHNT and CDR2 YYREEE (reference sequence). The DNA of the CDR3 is TGTGCCAGCAGCTTGGGCCCGGGGGACCTGAGCTCCTATAATTCACCCCTCCACTTT. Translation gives CASSLGPGDLSSYNSPLHF. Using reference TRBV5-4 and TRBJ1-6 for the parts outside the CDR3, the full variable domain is ETGVTQSPTHLIKTRGQQVTLRCSSQSGHNTVSWYQQALGQGPQFIFQYYREEENGRGNFPPRFSGLQFPNYSSELNVNALELDDSALYLCASSLGPGDLSSYNSPLHFGNGTRLTVT.

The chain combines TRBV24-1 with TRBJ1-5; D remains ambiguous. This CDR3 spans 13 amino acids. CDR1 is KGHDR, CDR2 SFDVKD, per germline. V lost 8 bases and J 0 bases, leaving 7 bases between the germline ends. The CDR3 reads CATNSHSNQPQHF. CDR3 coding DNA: TGTGCCACCAATTCACATAGCAATCAGCCCCAGCATTTT.

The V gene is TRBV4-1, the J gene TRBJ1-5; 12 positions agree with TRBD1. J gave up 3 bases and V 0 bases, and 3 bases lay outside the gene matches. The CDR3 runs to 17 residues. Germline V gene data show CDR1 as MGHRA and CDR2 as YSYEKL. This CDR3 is CASSQDRGQGANQPQHF. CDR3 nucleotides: TGCGCCAGCAGCCAAGATAGGGGACAGGGGGCCAATCAGCCCCAGCATTTT.

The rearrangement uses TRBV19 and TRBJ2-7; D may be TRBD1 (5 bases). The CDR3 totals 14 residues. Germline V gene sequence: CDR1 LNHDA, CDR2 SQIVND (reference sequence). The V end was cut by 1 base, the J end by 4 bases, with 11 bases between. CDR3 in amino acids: CASSIGAGLYEQYF. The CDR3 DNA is TGTGCCAGTAGTATAGGGGCAGGGTTATACGAGCAGTACTTC.

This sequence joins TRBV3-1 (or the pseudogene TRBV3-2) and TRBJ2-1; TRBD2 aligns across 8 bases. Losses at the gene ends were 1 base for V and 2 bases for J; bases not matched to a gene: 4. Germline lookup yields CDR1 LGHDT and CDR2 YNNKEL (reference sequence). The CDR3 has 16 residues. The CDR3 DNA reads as TGTGCCAGCAGCCAAGCCCGGGGGGGGCCCTACAATGAGCAGTTCTTC. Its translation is CASSQARGGPYNEQFF.

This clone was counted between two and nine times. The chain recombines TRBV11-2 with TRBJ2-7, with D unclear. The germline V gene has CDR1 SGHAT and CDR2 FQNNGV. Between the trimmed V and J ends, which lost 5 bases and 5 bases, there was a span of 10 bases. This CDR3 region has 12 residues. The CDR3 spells CASSPLFDEQYF. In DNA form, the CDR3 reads TGTGCCAGCAGCCCACTATTTGACGAGCAGTACTTC.

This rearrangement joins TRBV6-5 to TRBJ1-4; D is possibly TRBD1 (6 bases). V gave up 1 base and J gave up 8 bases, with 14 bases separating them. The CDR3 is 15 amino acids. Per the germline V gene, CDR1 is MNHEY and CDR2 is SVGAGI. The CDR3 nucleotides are TGTGCCAGCAGTTACTTCACGCAGGGGTTCGAAAAACTGTTTTTT. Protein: CASSYFTQGFEKLFF.

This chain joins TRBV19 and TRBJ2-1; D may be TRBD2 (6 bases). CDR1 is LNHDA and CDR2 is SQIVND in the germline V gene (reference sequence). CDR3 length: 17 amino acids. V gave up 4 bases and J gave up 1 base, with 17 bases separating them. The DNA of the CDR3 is TGTGCCAGTAGTAATCCTTTAGCGGCATTTTCCTACAATGAGCAGTTCTTC. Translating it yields CASSNPLAAFSYNEQFF.

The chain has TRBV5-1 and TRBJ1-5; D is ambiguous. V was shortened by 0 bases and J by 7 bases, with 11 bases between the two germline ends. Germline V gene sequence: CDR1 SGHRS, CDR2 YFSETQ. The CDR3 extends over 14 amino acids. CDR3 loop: CASSLGVVGQPQHF. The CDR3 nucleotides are TGCGCCAGCAGCTTGGGTGTTGTTGGCCAGCCCCAGCATTTT.

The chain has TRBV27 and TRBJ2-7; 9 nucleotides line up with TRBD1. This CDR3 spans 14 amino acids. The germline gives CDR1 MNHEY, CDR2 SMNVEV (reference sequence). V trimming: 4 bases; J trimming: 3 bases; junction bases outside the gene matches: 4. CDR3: CASSWTGAGYEQYF. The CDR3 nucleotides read TGTGCCAGCAGTTGGACAGGGGCGGGCTACGAGCAGTACTTC.

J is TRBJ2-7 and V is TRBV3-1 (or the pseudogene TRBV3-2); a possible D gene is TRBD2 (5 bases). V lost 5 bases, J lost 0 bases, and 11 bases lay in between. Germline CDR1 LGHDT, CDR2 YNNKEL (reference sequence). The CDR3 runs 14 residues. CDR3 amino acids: CASSEAVSSYEQYF. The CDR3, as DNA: TGTGCCAGCAGCGAAGCGGTGAGCTCCTACGAGCAGTACTTC.

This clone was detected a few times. CDR3 sequence: CASSQDPTSEREQYF. Here the CDR3 DNA reads TGCGCCAGCAGCCAAGACCCGACTAGCGAGCGGGAGCAGTACTTC. The chain couples TRBV4-1 to TRBJ2-7, with 8 bases aligning to TRBD2. After removal of 0 bases from V and 7 bases from J, the junction contained 8 bases not matched to a gene. Germline V gene data show CDR1 as MGHRA and CDR2 as YSYEKL. This CDR3 is built from 15 residues.

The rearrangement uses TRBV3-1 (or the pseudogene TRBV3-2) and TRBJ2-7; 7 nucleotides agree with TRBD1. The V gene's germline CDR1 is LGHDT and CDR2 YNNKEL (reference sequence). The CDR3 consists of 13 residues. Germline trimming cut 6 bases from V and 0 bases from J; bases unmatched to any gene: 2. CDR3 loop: CASSWTGSYEQYF. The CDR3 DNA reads TGTGCCAGCAGTTGGACAGGCTCCTACGAGCAGTACTTC.

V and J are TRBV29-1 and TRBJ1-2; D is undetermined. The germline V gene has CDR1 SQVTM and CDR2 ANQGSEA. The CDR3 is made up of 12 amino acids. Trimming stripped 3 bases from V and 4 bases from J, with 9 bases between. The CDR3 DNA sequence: TGCAGCGTTGATTGGGGAGTCTATGGCTACACCTTC. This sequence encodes CSVDWGVYGYTF.

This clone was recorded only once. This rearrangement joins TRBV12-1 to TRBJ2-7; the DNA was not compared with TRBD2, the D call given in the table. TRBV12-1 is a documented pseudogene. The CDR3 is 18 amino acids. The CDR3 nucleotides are TGTGCCAGCAGCTTTGCGCCCGGTCTAGCGACCAGCTCCTACGAGCAGTACTTC. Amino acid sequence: CASSFAPGLATSSYEQYF.

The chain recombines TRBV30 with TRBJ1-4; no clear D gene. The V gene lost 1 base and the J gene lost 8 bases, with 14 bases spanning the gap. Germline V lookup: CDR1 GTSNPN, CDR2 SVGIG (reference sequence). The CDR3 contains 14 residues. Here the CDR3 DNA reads TGTGCCTGGAGTGCGGGGAGGGAGGTAGAAAAACTGTTTTTT. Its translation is CAWSAGREVEKLFF.